The clone carrying this T cell receptor (beta chain) came up once. Noted time point: persistent/refractory GD, antithyroid drugs over 5 years with positive TRAb. PBMC-extracted RNA yielded the TCR library. HTBI primers from iRepertoire and Arm-PCR of CDR3 regions yielded the TCR beta libraries. TCRdb itself ran the multiplex PCR reads through MiXCR, one entry per CDR3 protein. The sample has fewer than 400,000 distinct CDR3 sequences, about 19% seen once. The sample is drawn from a study of regulatory T cells in long-lasting Graves disease. The sample here was peripheral blood mononuclear cells (PBMCs), taken when the disease was refractory, from a patient treated with antithyroid drugs. The clonotype was recovered from a female donor with Graves disease.

In nucleotides, the CDR3 is TGTGCCAGCAGCACGGGACAGGCTGGAGAGCAGTTCTTC. Translation: CASSTGQAGEQFF. The J gene is TRBJ2-1, the V gene TRBV7-9; TRBD1 aligns across 8 bases. V shed 5 bases, J shed 10 bases, and the junction held 7 bases outside the gene matches. The V gene's germline CDR1 is SEHNR and CDR2 FQNEAQ (reference sequence). This CDR3 spans 13 amino acids.